The clone carrying this T cell receptor (beta chain) was counted ten times or more. What it recognizes is unknown. These data are taken from a study of identical twins. Regarding the study as a whole: Models underpredicted monozygotic twin sharing of out-of-frame TCR alpha. Weaker excess sharing between twins was seen in beta out-of-frame sequences. Insertions were fewer in abundant cord blood beta clonotypes, whereas memory repertoires showed none of this pattern.

The V segment lost 10 bases and the J segment 6 bases; nucleotides outside the gene matches: 7. The CDR3 is 12 amino acids. Germline CDR1 reads ENHRY; CDR2 reads SYGVKD. After template switching added a universal primer site, the resulting cDNA carried unique molecular identifiers. TCRdb recomputed calls from the 5' RACE reads with MiXCR, one row per CDR3 protein. The sample holds a few hundred thousand distinct CDR3 sequences, around 9% seen once. Sequences were obtained from naive T cells sorted from blood. The clonotype originates from a woman aged 50 to 60 in good health. The rearrangement links TRBV10-3 to TRBJ2-3; 7 bases map to TRBD1. The CDR3 spells CARGGAMDTQYF. In DNA, the CDR3 is TGTGCCAGAGGGGGCGCGATGGATACGCAGTATTTT.